This T cell receptor (beta chain) was recorded in a study of T cell responses to AZD1222 COVID-19 vaccine. Only in-frame clones appear in the TCRdb table, and some are missing; sequencing was by immunoSEQ multiplex PCR. Counted here are approximately 82,000 clones, around 90% occurring once; the ten biggest clones make up approximately 3.1%. Study results and caveats: Only a handful of AZD1222 recipients were seropositive at baseline. Donors were chiefly white British, with a greater number of females, and clonal diversity was perhaps underestimated.

In the case of this clone: Antigen unknown.

This CDR3 has 15 residues. Deletions cut 4 bases from V and 7 bases from J, with 19 bases between. CDR1 is SEHNR, CDR2 FQNEAQ, per germline (reference sequence). This clonotype originated in an adult who received the AZD1222 COVID-19 vaccine. The source material was peripheral blood, sampled 28 days after the second AZD1222 dose. The chain has TRBV7-9 and TRBJ1-2, with D possibly TRBD1 on 6 matching bases. The CDR3 region is CASSSTQEQGTGYTF. The CDR3 DNA reads TGTGCCAGCAGCTCCACCCAGGAACAGGGAACTGGCTACACCTTC.